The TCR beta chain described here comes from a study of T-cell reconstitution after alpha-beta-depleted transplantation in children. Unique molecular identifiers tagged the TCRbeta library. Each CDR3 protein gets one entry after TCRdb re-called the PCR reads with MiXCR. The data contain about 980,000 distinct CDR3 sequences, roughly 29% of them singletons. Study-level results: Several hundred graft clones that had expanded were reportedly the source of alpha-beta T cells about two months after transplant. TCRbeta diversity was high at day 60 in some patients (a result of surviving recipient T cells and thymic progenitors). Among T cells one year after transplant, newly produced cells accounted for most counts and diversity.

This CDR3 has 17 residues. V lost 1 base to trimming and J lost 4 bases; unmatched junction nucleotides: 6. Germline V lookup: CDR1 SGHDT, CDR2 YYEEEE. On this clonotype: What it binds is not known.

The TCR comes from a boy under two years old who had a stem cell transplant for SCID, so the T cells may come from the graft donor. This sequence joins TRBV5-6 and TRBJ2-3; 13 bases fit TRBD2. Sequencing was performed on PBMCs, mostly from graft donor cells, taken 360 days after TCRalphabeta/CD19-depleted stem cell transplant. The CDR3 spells CASSLYPTSGGADTQYF. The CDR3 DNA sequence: TGTGCCAGCAGCTTGTATCCCACTAGCGGGGGGGCAGATACGCAGTATTTT.